The sequence of this TCR beta chain was determined in a study of beta chain features in type 1 diabetes. Whole-study context: On cell yields, gender and age, patients and healthy donors were similar. Study-wide points: Within the patient group, naive, central memory and Treg TCRB repertoires appeared more similar to each other than within healthy donors. TCRB CDR3s from Type 1 diabetes patients were moderately but significantly shorter in all four CD4+ subsets.

A few counts support this clone. Its cognate antigen is unknown. Reverse transcription of all isolated RNA meant that expressed TCRB transcripts were sequenced. The average output of naive, central memory and regulatory T cell samples was about 3.57 million reads. Libraries were prepared by immunoSEQ multiplex PCR; TCRdb keeps only in-frame clonotypes and omits some of them. The data show tens of thousands of clones, approximately 52% seen once. This CDR3 comprises 14 residues. CDR1 is SQVTM and CDR2 is ANQGSEA in the germline V gene. Trimming shortened V by 7 bases and J by 2 bases, and 18 bases separated the two germline ends.

The genes are TRBV29-1 and TRBJ2-7; D unresolved. What was sequenced was Tregs from blood. This receptor was identified in a woman aged 40 to 50 with type 1 diabetes. The CDR3 DNA reads as TGCAGCGCTTCAAGATACACCCGCCCCTACGAGCAGTACTTC. Translation gives CSASRYTRPYEQYF.